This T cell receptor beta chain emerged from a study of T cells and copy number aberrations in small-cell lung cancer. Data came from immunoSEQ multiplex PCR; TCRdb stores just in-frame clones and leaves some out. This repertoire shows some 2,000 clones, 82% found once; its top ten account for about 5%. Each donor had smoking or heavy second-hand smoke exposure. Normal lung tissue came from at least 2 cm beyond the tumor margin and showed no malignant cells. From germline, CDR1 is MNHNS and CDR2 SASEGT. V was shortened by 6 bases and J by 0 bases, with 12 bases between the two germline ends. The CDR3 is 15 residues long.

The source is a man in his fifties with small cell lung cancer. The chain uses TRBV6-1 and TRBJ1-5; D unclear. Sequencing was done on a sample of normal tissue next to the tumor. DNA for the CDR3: TGTGCCAGCAGACTGACCACCTATAGCAATCAGCCCCAGCATTTT. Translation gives CASRLTTYSNQPQHF.